This T cell receptor beta chain was retrieved from a study of CD4+ T cells in melanoma. Whole-study results and caveats: Reportedly, melanoma neoantigen-specific CD4+ T cells showed varied differentiation states. CD8+ T cell, macrophage and B cell function reportedly correlated with neoantigen-specific CD4+ T cells.

Clones were sequenced by immunoSEQ multiplex PCR, and TCRdb holds only the in-frame ones, with some missing. The table records around 100,000 clones, approximately 92% of them present only once. For this clone: The antigen is not known.

This receptor was obtained from a human donor with melanoma. Specimen: peripheral blood.

The CDR3 region has the DNA TGTGCCAGCAGTTTTAGCGGGAAGAGCACAGATACGCAGTATTTT. This translates into CASSFSGKSTDTQYF. The chain recombines TRBV27 with TRBJ2-3; 8 bases map to TRBD2. Germline V gene data show CDR1 as MNHEY and CDR2 as SMNVEV (reference sequence). The CDR3 has 15 amino acids. V trimming: 3 bases; J trimming: 0 bases; junction bases outside the gene matches: 2.